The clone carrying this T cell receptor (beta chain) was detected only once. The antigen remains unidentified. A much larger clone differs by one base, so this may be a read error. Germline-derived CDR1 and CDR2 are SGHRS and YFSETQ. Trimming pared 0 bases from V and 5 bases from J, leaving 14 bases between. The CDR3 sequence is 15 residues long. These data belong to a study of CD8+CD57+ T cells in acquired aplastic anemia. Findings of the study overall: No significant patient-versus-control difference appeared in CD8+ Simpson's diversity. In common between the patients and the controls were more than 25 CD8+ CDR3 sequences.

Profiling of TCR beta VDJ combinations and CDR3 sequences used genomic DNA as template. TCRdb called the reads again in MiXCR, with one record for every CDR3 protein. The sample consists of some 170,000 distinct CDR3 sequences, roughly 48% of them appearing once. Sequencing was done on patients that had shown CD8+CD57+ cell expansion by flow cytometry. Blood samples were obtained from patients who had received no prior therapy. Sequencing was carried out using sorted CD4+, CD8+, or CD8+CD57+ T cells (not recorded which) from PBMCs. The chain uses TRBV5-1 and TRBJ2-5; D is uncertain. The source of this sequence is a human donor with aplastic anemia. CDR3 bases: TGCGCCAGCAGCTTGGCGAGCTCCTGGTGGGAGACCCAGTACTTC. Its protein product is CASSLASSWWETQYF.